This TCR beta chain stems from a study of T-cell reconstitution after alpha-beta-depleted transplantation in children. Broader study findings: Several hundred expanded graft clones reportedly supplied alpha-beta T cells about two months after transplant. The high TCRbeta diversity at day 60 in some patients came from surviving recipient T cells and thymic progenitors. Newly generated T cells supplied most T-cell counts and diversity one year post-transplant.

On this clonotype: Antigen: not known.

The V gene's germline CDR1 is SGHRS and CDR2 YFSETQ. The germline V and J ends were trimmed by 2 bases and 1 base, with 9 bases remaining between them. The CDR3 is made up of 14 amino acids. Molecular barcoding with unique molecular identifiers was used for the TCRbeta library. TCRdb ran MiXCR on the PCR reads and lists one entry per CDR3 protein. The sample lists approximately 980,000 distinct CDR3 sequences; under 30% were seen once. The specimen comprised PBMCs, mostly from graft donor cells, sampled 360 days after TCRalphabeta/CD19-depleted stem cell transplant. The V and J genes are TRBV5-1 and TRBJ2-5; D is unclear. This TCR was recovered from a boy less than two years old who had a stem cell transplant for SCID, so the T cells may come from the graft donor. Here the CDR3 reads CASSFSMGQETQYF. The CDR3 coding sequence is TGCGCCAGCAGCTTCTCGATGGGCCAAGAGACCCAGTACTTC.